A single sample gave rise to the 29 T cell receptor beta chains below, sequenced in a study of blood T cell repertoires in COVID-19. Sequencing used immunoSEQ multiplex PCR; TCRdb keeps in-frame clones, though not all of them. The repertoire holds approximately 290,000 clones, with roughly 84% as singletons. The sequenced material came from peripheral blood. Source of these receptors: a person aged 70 to 85 with COVID-19, enrolled during active disease.

The chain recombines TRBV2 with TRBJ2-5, with D perhaps matching TRBD1 (5 bases). The germline gives CDR1 SNHLY, CDR2 FYNNEI. The CDR3 covers 15 residues. V shed 2 bases and J shed 3 bases, with 13 bases lying between them. CDR3 sequence: CASSERQIRKETQYF. CDR3 DNA: TGTGCCAGCAGTGAAAGACAGATTCGAAAAGAGACCCAGTACTTC.

The chain employs TRBV28 and TRBJ1-3, with TRBD1 matching over 8 bases. The germline CDR1 and CDR2 sequences are MDHEN and SYDVKM. The CDR3 has 16 amino acids. Losses at the gene ends were 5 bases for V and 4 bases for J; bases not matched to a gene: 10. CDR3 residues: CASSPTGAGRGNTIYF. CDR3 bases: TGTGCCAGCAGTCCGACAGGGGCCGGAAGGGGAAACACCATATATTTT.

The chain joins TRBV20-1 to TRBJ1-2, with TRBD1 matching 11 bases. The CDR3 loop spans 16 amino acids. Trimming removed 3 bases from V and 8 bases from J; junction bases left unmatched: 14. Germline CDR1 and CDR2: DFQATT and SNEGSKA (reference sequence). The CDR3 coding sequence is TGCAGTGCTAGTGGGACAGGGGGACTGACGGTCAGGGGCTACACCTTC. The encoded protein is CSASGTGGLTVRGYTF.

This clone came up once. CDR3 sequence (DNA): TGCGCCAGCAGACCCGACAGGGACTCCTACGAGCAGTACTTC. Protein product: CASRPDRDSYEQYF. The chain has TRBV5-1 and TRBJ2-7, with 7 nucleotides matching TRBD1. This CDR3 is built from 14 residues. Trimming removed 5 bases from V and 0 bases from J; junction bases left unmatched: 5. The germline CDR1 and CDR2 sequences are SGHRS and YFSETQ.

The chain uses TRBV28 and TRBJ2-5; TRBD1 agrees at 7 bases. This CDR3 is built from 15 residues. V gave up 4 bases and J gave up 5 bases; unmatched junction bases: 10. The germline V gene has CDR1 MDHEN and CDR2 SYDVKM. CDR3 in DNA: TGTGCCAGCAGTTCCCCTCAAGGGGGCTGGGAGACCCAGTACTTC. Protein product: CASSSPQGGWETQYF.

This clone came up many times. The chain recombines TRBV18 with TRBJ1-4; a possible D gene is TRBD1 (6 bases). CDR1 is KGHSH and CDR2 is LQKENI in the germline V gene. V was pared by 4 bases and J by 8 bases, with 14 bases between. CDR3 length: 14 amino acids. The CDR3 sequence is CASSRDTEREKLFF. The CDR3 DNA is TGTGCCAGCTCACGGGACACGGAAAGGGAAAAACTGTTTTTT.

The V call is TRBV27, the J call TRBJ2-2, with TRBD2 matching over 12 bases. The CDR3 runs 14 residues. V lost 7 bases, J lost 6 bases, and 3 bases stayed unmatched. Germline V lookup: CDR1 MNHEY, CDR2 SMNVEV (reference sequence). The CDR3 coding sequence is TGTGCCAGCACTAGCGGGGGGGCCGCCGGGGAGCTGTTTTTT. This translates into CASTSGGAAGELFF.

V and J are TRBV3-1 (or the pseudogene TRBV3-2) and TRBJ2-5; D tentatively reads TRBD1 or TRBD2 (10 bases each). V gave up 1 base and J gave up 4 bases, with 34 bases separating them. The germline V gene has CDR1 LGHDT and CDR2 YNNKEL (reference sequence). The length of the CDR3 is 22 residues. DNA for the CDR3: TGTGCCAGCAGCCAAGCGACGGGACAGGGGTATTTAGCGGGAGGTTTTCGAGAGACCCAGTACTTC. Translated: CASSQATGQGYLAGGFRETQYF.

In its sample, this clone was seen once. The rearrangement uses TRBV6-4 and TRBJ2-5; 10 bases align to TRBD2. The CDR3 loop spans 14 amino acids. Germline lookup yields CDR1 MRHNA and CDR2 SNTAGT. The V segment lost 10 bases and the J segment 1 base; nucleotides outside the gene matches: 6. CDR3 sequence: CAIGLAESQETQYF. CDR3 DNA: TGTGCCATAGGACTAGCGGAATCCCAAGAGACCCAGTACTTC.

V and J are TRBV5-6 and TRBJ2-1; possible D gene TRBD2, 6 bases. CDR1 and CDR2 (germline): SGHDT, YYEEEE. The V end lost 2 bases, the J end lost 7 bases, and 19 bases lay between the germline ends. This CDR3 region has 16 residues. CDR3 protein: CASSLRASAHLNEQFF. In DNA, the CDR3 is TGTGCCAGCAGCTTAAGAGCTAGCGCTCATTTAAATGAGCAGTTCTTC.

This clone has just a few counts. V is TRBV24-1 and J is TRBJ1-5, with 8 bases matching TRBD1. The V gene's germline CDR1 is KGHDR and CDR2 SFDVKD. The CDR3 totals 15 residues. Trimming at V came to 7 bases and at J to 1 base, leaving 5 bases not matched to a gene. The CDR3: CATSPTGESNQPQHF. The CDR3 nucleotides are TGTGCCACCAGCCCGACAGGGGAAAGCAATCAGCCCCAGCATTTT.

This sequence joins TRBV12-5 and TRBJ1-2; D not certain. The CDR3 runs 13 residues. Germline CDR1 is LGHNT and CDR2 is FRNRAP. V gave up 2 bases and J gave up 7 bases, with 11 bases separating them. The CDR3 is CASGLLGRGGYTF. CDR3 DNA: TGTGCTAGTGGTTTGCTGGGTAGAGGTGGCTACACCTTC.

The chain is built from TRBV3-1 (or the pseudogene TRBV3-2) and TRBJ1-1; perhaps TRBD1 as D (6 bases). V shed 3 bases and J shed 2 bases, with 10 bases lying between them. Per germline, CDR1 LGHDT and CDR2 YNNKEL (reference sequence). This CDR3 is 14 amino acids long. CDR3 amino acids: CASSHWDKNTEAFF. CDR3 nucleotides: TGTGCCAGCAGCCATTGGGACAAAAACACTGAAGCTTTCTTT.

The chain has TRBV7-9 and TRBJ1-6; 8 bases map to TRBD1. This CDR3 is 15 amino acids long. The ends lost 1 base at V and 6 bases at J; junction bases unmatched: 2. The germline V gene has CDR1 SEHNR and CDR2 FQNEAQ (reference sequence). CDR3 bases: TGTGCCAGCAGCTTAGGAGACAGGGGTAATTCACCCCTCCACTTT. Translation gives CASSLGDRGNSPLHF.

The genes are TRBV4-1 and TRBJ2-1; TRBD1 matches 8 bases. The CDR3 spans 18 residues. Germline assignment: CDR1 MGHRA and CDR2 YSYEKL. V shed 0 bases and J 7 bases; nucleotides not matched to a gene: 14. CDR3 amino acids: CASSQERQGALLPNEQFF. In DNA form, the CDR3 reads TGCGCCAGCAGCCAAGAACGGCAGGGGGCCCTACTACCTAATGAGCAGTTCTTC.

V and J are TRBV7-3 and TRBJ2-1; no firm D call. The CDR3 length is 15 residues. Looked up from germline, CDR1 is SGHTA and CDR2 is FQGTGA. V gave up 1 base and J gave up 1 base, with 8 bases separating them. In DNA form, the CDR3 reads TGTGCCAGCAGCTTAATGGCGAGGTCCTACAATGAGCAGTTCTTC. Encoded protein: CASSLMARSYNEQFF.

The chain joins TRBV11-2 to TRBJ2-3; 10 bases line up with TRBD2. V was pared by 3 bases and J by 3 bases, with 3 bases of the junction left unmatched. The V gene's germline CDR1 is SGHAT and CDR2 FQNNGV. This CDR3 is built from 15 residues. The CDR3 coding sequence is TGTGCCAGCAGCTTCGAACTAGCGGGAACAGATACGCAGTATTTT. Its protein is CASSFELAGTDTQYF.

The chain is built from TRBV9 and TRBJ2-7; D possibly corresponds to TRBD1 (5 bases). The CDR3 extends over 15 amino acids. Germline CDR1 is SGDLS and CDR2 is YYNGEE. V was shortened by 0 bases and J by 2 bases, with 12 bases between the two germline ends. The CDR3 sequence: CASSVEGLETYEQYF. The CDR3, as DNA: TGTGCCAGCAGCGTAGAGGGGCTAGAGACCTACGAGCAGTACTTC. The whole variable domain, remainder taken from reference TRBV9 and TRBJ2-7, is DSGVTQTPKHLITATGQRVTLRCSPRSGDLSVYWYQQSLDQGLQFLIQYYNGEERAKGNILERFSAQQFPDLHSELNLSSLELGDSALYFCASSVEGLETYEQYFGPGTRLTVT.

This clone was seen a few times. J is TRBJ2-3 and V is TRBV19; 9 bases align to TRBD2. Trimming at V came to 7 bases and at J to 6 bases, leaving 11 bases not matched to a gene. The germline V gene encodes CDR1 LNHDA and CDR2 SQIVND (reference sequence). This CDR3 region has 15 residues. CDR3 DNA: TGTGCCAGTACTCAGTATGCGGGAGGGGTGGATACGCAGTATTTT. The encoded protein is CASTQYAGGVDTQYF. Based on the CDR3 plus reference TRBV19 and TRBJ2-3, the full variable domain is DGGITQSPKYLFRKEGQNVTLSCEQNLNHDAMYWYRQDPGQGLRLIYYSQIVNDFQKGDIAEGYSVSREKKESFPLTVTSAQKNPTAFYLCASTQYAGGVDTQYFGPGTRLTVL.

The chain is built from TRBV7-6 and TRBJ2-1; D is perhaps TRBD1 (5 bases). Deletions cut 0 bases from V and 7 bases from J, with 7 bases between. The CDR3 contains 13 residues. Germline assignment: CDR1 SGHVS and CDR2 FNYEAQ. The DNA for the CDR3 is TGTGCCAGCAGCTTAGCAGGGGTGAATGAGCAGTTCTTC. This codes for CASSLAGVNEQFF. Variable domain in full (rest from reference TRBV7-6 and TRBJ2-1): GAGVSQSPRYKVTKRGQDVALRCDPISGHVSLYWYRQALGQGPEFLTYFNYEAQQDKSGLPNDRFSAERPEGSISTLTIQRTEQRDSAMYRCASSLAGVNEQFFGPGTRLTVL.

The genes are TRBV27 and TRBJ2-1, with D possibly being TRBD2 (7 bases). V was pared by 3 bases and J by 6 bases, with 15 bases between. The CDR3 length is 15 residues. Germline CDR1 reads MNHEY; CDR2 reads SMNVEV (reference sequence). The CDR3: CASSFRTRGGNEQFF. CDR3 DNA sequence: TGTGCCAGCAGTTTTAGGACTAGGGGGGGCAATGAGCAGTTCTTC.

The chain has TRBV18 and TRBJ2-1, with no clear D. The V and J ends lost 3 bases and 9 bases respectively, with 9 bases between them. The CDR3 is 12 residues long. Germline values: CDR1 KGHSH, CDR2 LQKENI. The CDR3 spells CASSPPSPEQFF. The CDR3 coding sequence is TGTGCCAGCTCACCCCCCAGTCCTGAGCAGTTCTTC.

The V call is TRBV30, the J call TRBJ2-1, with TRBD2 matching over 7 bases. The CDR3 is 13 amino acids. CDR1 and CDR2 (germline): GTSNPN, SVGIG (reference sequence). Unmatched junction bases numbered 6, after V lost 4 bases and J lost 6 bases. The CDR3 nucleotides are TGTGCCTGGACTGTGGGGGGGATCAATGAGCAGTTCTTC. Its protein is CAWTVGGINEQFF. The whole variable domain, remainder taken from reference TRBV30 and TRBJ2-1, is SQTIHQWPATLVQPVGSPLSLECTVEGTSNPNLYWYRQAAGRGLQLLFYSVGIGQISSEVPQNLSASRPQDRQFILSSKKLLLSDSGFYLCAWTVGGINEQFFGPGTRLTVL.

The chain uses TRBV18 and TRBJ2-7, with 10 bases that match TRBD2. With 5 bases clipped from V and 6 bases from J, the junction kept 16 bases outside the gene matches. Looked up from germline, CDR1 is KGHSH and CDR2 is LQKENI. The CDR3 has 17 residues. In DNA, the CDR3 is TGTGCCAGCTCAACAACGGCACTAGCGGGACGGGAGGGCGAGCAGTACTTC. Translating gives CASSTTALAGREGEQYF. Full variable domain (missing parts from reference TRBV18 and TRBJ2-7): NAGVMQNPRHLVRRRGQEARLRCSPMKGHSHVYWYRQLPEEGLKFMVYLQKENIIDESGMPKERFSAEFPKEGPSILRIQQVVRGDSAAYFCASSTTALAGREGEQYFGPGTRLTVT.

The chain recombines TRBV27 with TRBJ2-7; D remains ambiguous. This CDR3 is 15 amino acids long. Germline CDR1 reads MNHEY; CDR2 reads SMNVEV (reference sequence). With 2 bases removed from V and 3 bases from J, the gap between germline ends came to 14 bases. The CDR3 region is CASSLVGSELYEQYF. As DNA, the CDR3 is TGTGCCAGCAGTTTAGTTGGCAGCGAACTCTACGAGCAGTACTTC.

This sequence joins TRBV5-5 and TRBJ2-1, with 9 bases matching TRBD1. Trimming cost V 1 base and J 15 bases; bases outside gene matches: 14. Germline CDR1 is SGHKS and CDR2 is YYEKEE (reference sequence). There are 15 residues in the CDR3. The CDR3 loop reads CASSLFSQGASEGFF. For the CDR3, the DNA is TGTGCCAGCAGCTTGTTTTCACAGGGGGCGTCCGAGGGGTTCTTC. The full variable domain, with the rest looked up from reference TRBV5-5 and TRBJ2-1, is DAGVTQSPTHLIKTRGQQVTLRCSPISGHKSVSWYQQVLGQGPQFIFQYYEKEERGRGNFPDRFSARQFPNYSSELNVNALLLGDSALYLCASSLFSQGASEGFFGPGTRLTVL.

This clone showed up just a few times. In nucleotides, the CDR3 is TGCGCCAGCAGTGAGCCCGGGACTCCGAAAACCATCCCAGATACGCAGTATTTT. Protein product: CASSEPGTPKTIPDTQYF. V is TRBV10-2 and J is TRBJ2-3, with TRBD2 as a possible D gene (6 bases). The germline V gene has CDR1 WSHSY and CDR2 SAAADI. V was pared by 2 bases and J by 4 bases, with 22 bases between. The CDR3 runs 18 residues.

The chain has TRBV19 and TRBJ1-1, with D tentatively TRBD1 (5 bases). CDR1 and CDR2 (germline): LNHDA, SQIVND (reference sequence). The V gene lost 3 bases and the J gene lost 11 bases, with 16 bases spanning the gap. The length of the CDR3 is 13 residues. The CDR3 sequence is CASSIRGDNRAFF. The DNA for the CDR3 is TGTGCCAGTAGTATTCGGGGGGATAACAGGGCTTTCTTT.

This clone appeared a few times. The CDR3 sequence is CASRLEESSGELFF. The CDR3 DNA reads as TGTGCCAGCAGATTAGAAGAATCGTCCGGGGAGCTGTTTTTT. The chain joins TRBV6-4 to TRBJ2-2; D is unresolved. The CDR3 length is 14 residues. V gave up 6 bases and J gave up 6 bases, with 14 bases separating them. Germline loops: CDR1 MRHNA, CDR2 SNTAGT.